This is a list of T cell receptor beta chains from one sample in a study of blood T cells in healthy people across ages. TCRdb re-derived calls from the 5' RACE reads in MiXCR, one entry per CDR3 protein. The sample includes over 1,200,000 distinct CDR3 sequences, approximately 60% of them seen just once. The sample comprised blood. The receptors shown here come from a man between 18 and 35 years old in good health. Both conserved end residues are part of each CDR3. The D gene is left open where the match is weak. Size values are once, few and many counts, or a class for expanded clones, and some rows have none.

J gene | clone size | V gene | D gene | CDR3 DNA | CDR3 protein
TRBJ1-2 | NA | TRBV6-1 | NA | TGTGCCAGCAGGAGGCAGGGTAACTATGGCTACACCTTC | CASRRQGNYGYTF
TRBJ1-2 | NA | TRBV5-6 | TRBD1 | TGTGCCAGCAGCCTCCGGGACAGGGTTGGCTACACCTTC | CASSLRDRVGYTF
TRBJ1-2 | NA | TRBV20-1 | NA | TGCAGTGCTAGAGATGTGGCCGCTAACTATGGCTACACCTTC | CSARDVAANYGYTF
TRBJ2-3 | NA | TRBV12-3/TRBV12-4 | TRBD1 | TGTGCCAGCAGTACAGGGGGGCTAACAGATACGCAGTATTTT | CASSTGGLTDTQYF
TRBJ2-7 | NA | TRBV7-9 | TRBD1 | TGTGCCAGCAGCTCCGGACAGGGAAAGTACGAGCAGTACTTC | CASSSGQGKYEQYF
TRBJ2-5 | NA | TRBV20-1 | NA | TGCAGTGCTAGAGGGGGGGACTCACGCACAAACCAAGAGACCCAGTACTTC | CSARGGDSRTNQETQYF
TRBJ1-1 | NA | TRBV10-1 | NA | TGCGCCAGCAGCCGCGACCAAACTGAAGCTTTCTTT | CASSRDQTEAFF
TRBJ1-2 | NA | TRBV12-3/TRBV12-4 | NA | TGTGCCAGCAGTTTAGTGACAACTAACTATGGCTACACCTTC | CASSLVTTNYGYTF
TRBJ2-1 | NA | TRBV20-1 | TRBD2 | TGCAGTGTCTTAGCGGGATTCTCCTACAATGAGCAGTTCTTC | CSVLAGFSYNEQFF
TRBJ1-5 | NA | TRBV12-3/TRBV12-4 | NA | TGTGCCAGCGGACCGGGGGGTAACGGTCAGCCCCAGCATTTT | CASGPGGNGQPQHF
TRBJ2-3 | NA | TRBV11-2 | TRBD2 | TGTGCCAGCAGACATAGCGGGGGGCCCACAGATACGCAGTATTTT | CASRHSGGPTDTQYF
TRBJ2-3 | NA | TRBV20-1 | NA | TGCAGTGCTAGAGACCGCACTCTGGCAGATACGCAGTATTTT | CSARDRTLADTQYF
TRBJ2-1 | few | TRBV4-1 | NA | TGCGCCAGCAGCCAAGATAGGGTAGGGGGAGTTCGAAATGAGCAGTTCTTC | CASSQDRVGGVRNEQFF
TRBJ2-3 | NA | TRBV9 | NA | TGTGCCAGCAGCGTAGAGCAGGGCCAAAGCACAGATACGCAGTATTTT | CASSVEQGQSTDTQYF
TRBJ2-1 | NA | TRBV6-5 | TRBD1 | TGTGCCAGCAGTTTCCGGGACAGACACTACAATGAGCAGTTCTTC | CASSFRDRHYNEQFF
TRBJ2-7 | many | TRBV20-1 | NA | TGCAGTGCTAGAGATGAGTTCGGGGGCTACTACGAGCAGTACTTC | CSARDEFGGYYEQYF
TRBJ2-5 | NA | TRBV6-4 | TRBD2 | TGTGCCAGCAGTGGACTAGCGGGAATCAATGAGCAGTACTTC | CASSGLAGINEQYF
TRBJ2-5 | once | TRBV2 | NA | TGTGCCAGCAGGAAGGTTGGCCAAGAGAGCCAGTACTTC | CASRKVGQESQYF
TRBJ2-3 | NA | TRBV11-2 | TRBD2 | TGTGCCAGCAGCTTAGAGAACACTAGCGGGAGAACAGATACGCAGTATTTT | CASSLENTSGRTDTQYF
TRBJ2-1 | NA | TRBV2 | TRBD2 | TGTGCCAGCTGTGTTCTAGCGGGAGGGCCTGGCAATGAGCAGTTCTTC | CASCVLAGGPGNEQFF
TRBJ2-7 | NA | TRBV4-3 | TRBD2 | TGCGCCAGCAGCCAAGATTCCCGGGGGGGTTACGAGCAGTACTTC | CASSQDSRGGYEQYF
TRBJ2-7 | NA | TRBV4-1 | NA | TGCGCCAGCAGCCAGGGAGCGGGCGTCTACGAGCAGTACTTC | CASSQGAGVYEQYF
TRBJ2-7 | NA | TRBV3-1 | TRBD1 | TGTGCCAGCAGCGGGCGCGGACAGGGGTACTACGAGCAGTACTTC | CASSGRGQGYYEQYF
TRBJ1-2 | many | TRBV7-2 | NA | TGTGCCAGCAGCTTAGTGGCAGGGGATGGCTACACCTTC | CASSLVAGDGYTF
TRBJ2-2 | NA | TRBV9 | NA | TGTGCCAGCAGCCCAAATCTCCGACAGAGTAAGCTGTTTTTT | CASSPNLRQSKLFF
TRBJ2-7 | NA | TRBV3-1 | NA | TGTGCCAGCAGCCCGGACAGTTGGGACTACGAGCAGTACTTC | CASSPDSWDYEQYF
TRBJ2-2 | NA | TRBV12-5 | NA | TGTGCTAGTGGTTTGGGGGGAAATTCCGGGGAGCTGTTTTTT | CASGLGGNSGELFF
TRBJ2-4 | few | TRBV5-1 | TRBD1 | TGCGCCAGCAGCTTGGGACAGGGGCTCGACATTCAGTACTTC | CASSLGQGLDIQYF
TRBJ2-7 | NA | TRBV4-3 | NA | TGCGCCAGCAGCCAAGATCGGGGTCGAGGGTACGAGCAGTACTTC | CASSQDRGRGYEQYF
TRBJ2-2 | NA | TRBV29-1 | NA | TGCAGCACTTTAGAGGGGCCGGGCGGGGAGCTGTTTTTT | CSTLEGPGGELFF
TRBJ1-2 | NA | TRBV29-1 | NA | TGCAGCGTTGGTGGGCAGGGGCTTGGCTATGGCTACACCTTC | CSVGGQGLGYGYTF
TRBJ1-1 | NA | TRBV30 | NA | TGTGCCTGGGTTGGTTTTAGGGCTTTCTTT | CAWVGFRAFF
TRBJ2-7 | few | TRBV11-2 | TRBD2 | TGTGCCAGCAGCCGTGGACTAGAGAGCGAGCAGTACTTC | CASSRGLESEQYF
TRBJ1-3 | NA | TRBV7-2 | NA | TGTGCCAGCAGCACAAGTACAGGGTGGGGAAACACCATATATTTT | CASSTSTGWGNTIYF
TRBJ2-1 | NA | TRBV7-6 | NA | TGTGCCAGCAGCCCTTCCGTGAGGGGTGAGCAGTTCTTC | CASSPSVRGEQFF
TRBJ2-5 | once | TRBV4-3 | NA | TGCGCCAGCAGCCAGGACACCGCCTACGGGCAGTACTTC | CASSQDTAYGQYF
TRBJ2-1 | NA | TRBV7-2 | NA | TGTGCCAGCAGCTTAGCTCAAGAGACCCAGTTCTTC | CASSLAQETQFF